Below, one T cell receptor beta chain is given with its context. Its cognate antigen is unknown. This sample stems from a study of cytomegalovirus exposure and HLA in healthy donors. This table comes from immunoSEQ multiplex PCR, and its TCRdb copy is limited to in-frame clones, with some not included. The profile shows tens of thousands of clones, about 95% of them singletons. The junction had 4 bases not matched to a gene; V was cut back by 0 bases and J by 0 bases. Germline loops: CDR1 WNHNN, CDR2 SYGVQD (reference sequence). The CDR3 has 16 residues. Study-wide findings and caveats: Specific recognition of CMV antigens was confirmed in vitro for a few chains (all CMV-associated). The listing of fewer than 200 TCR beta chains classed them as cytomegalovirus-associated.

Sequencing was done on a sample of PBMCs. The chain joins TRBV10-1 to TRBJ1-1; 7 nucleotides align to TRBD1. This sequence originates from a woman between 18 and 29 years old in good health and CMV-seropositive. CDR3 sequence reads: CASSESTGNMNTEAFF. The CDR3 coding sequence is TGCGCCAGCAGTGAGTCGACAGGGAACATGAACACTGAAGCTTTCTTT.